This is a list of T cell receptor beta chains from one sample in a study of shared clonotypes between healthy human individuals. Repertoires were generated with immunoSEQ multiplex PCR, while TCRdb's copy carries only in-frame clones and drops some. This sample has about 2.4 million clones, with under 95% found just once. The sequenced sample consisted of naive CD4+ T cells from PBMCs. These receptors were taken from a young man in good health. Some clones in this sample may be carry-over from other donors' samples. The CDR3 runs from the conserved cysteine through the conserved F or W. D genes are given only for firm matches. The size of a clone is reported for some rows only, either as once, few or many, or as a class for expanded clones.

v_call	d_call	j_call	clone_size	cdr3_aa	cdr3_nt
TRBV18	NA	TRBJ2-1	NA	CASSPLRGQYNEQFF	TGTGCCAGCTCACCACTGAGGGGTCAATACAATGAGCAGTTCTTC
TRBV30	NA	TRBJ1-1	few	CAWSVRQPGEAFF	TGTGCCTGGAGTGTACGTCAGCCGGGTGAAGCTTTCTTT
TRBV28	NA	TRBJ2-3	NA	CASSPGGSSGTDTQYF	TGTGCCAGCAGTCCCGGGGGTAGTTCGGGCACAGATACGCAGTATTTT
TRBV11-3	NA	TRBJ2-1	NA	CASSLVPGGEQFF	TGTGCCAGCAGCTTAGTTCCGGGCGGTGAGCAGTTCTTC
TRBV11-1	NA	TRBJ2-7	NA	CASSPGGALTYEQYF	TGTGCCAGCAGCCCCGGCGGAGCCCTGACCTACGAGCAGTACTTC
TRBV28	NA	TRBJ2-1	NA	CASSVLLAPSYNEQFF	TGTGCCAGCAGTGTTCTCCTCGCGCCATCCTACAATGAGCAGTTCTTC
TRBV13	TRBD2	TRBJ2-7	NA	CASSATSGRYEQYF	TGTGCCAGCAGCGCAACTAGCGGGAGGTACGAGCAGTACTTC
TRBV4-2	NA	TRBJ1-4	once	CASSQGGGRNEKLFF	TGTGCCAGCAGCCAAGGGGGGGGCCGTAATGAAAAACTGTTTTTT
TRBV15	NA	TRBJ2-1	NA	CATSREKAAGGSAYNEQFF	TGTGCCACCAGCAGAGAGAAAGCGGCAGGGGGGAGCGCCTACAATGAGCAGTTCTTC
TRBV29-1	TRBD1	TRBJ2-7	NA	CSAVTGGYEQYF	TGCAGCGCCGTGACAGGGGGCTACGAGCAGTACTTC
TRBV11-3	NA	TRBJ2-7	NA	CASSLGGSSHEQYF	TGTGCCAGCAGCTTAGGAGGGTCTTCCCACGAGCAGTACTTC
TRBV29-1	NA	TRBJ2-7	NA	CSVNLVNAGGYEQYF	TGCAGCGTCAATCTTGTCAACGCAGGTGGCTACGAGCAGTACTTC
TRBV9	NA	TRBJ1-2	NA	CASSQVSQGKGGYTF	TGTGCCAGCAGCCAAGTAAGCCAGGGAAAAGGTGGCTACACCTTC
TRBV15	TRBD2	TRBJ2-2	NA	CATSRVLAGGANTGELFF	TGTGCCACCAGCAGAGTACTAGCGGGAGGCGCGAACACCGGGGAGCTGTTTTTT
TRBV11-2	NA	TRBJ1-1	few	CASSLDRDMNTEAFF	TGTGCCAGCAGCTTAGACAGGGACATGAACACTGAAGCTTTCTTT
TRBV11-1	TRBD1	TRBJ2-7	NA	CASSLGQIFQGAEYEQYF	TGTGCCAGCAGCTTAGGCCAAATCTTCCAGGGGGCAGAATACGAGCAGTACTTC
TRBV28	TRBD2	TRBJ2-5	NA	CASSPSQERGFPQETQYF	TGTGCCAGCAGCCCCTCGCAGGAGCGGGGTTTCCCACAAGAGACCCAGTACTTC
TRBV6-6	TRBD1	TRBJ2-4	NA	CASSSTGGAWGNIQYF	TGTGCCAGCAGTTCGACAGGGGGCGCCTGGGGAAACATTCAGTACTTC
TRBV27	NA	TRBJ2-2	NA	CASSRPGAGELFF	TGTGCCAGCAGTCGACCGGGGGCCGGGGAGCTGTTTTTT
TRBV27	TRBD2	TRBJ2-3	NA	CASSSLAGGGTDTQYF	TGTGCCAGCAGTTCCCTAGCGGGAGGGGGCACAGATACGCAGTATTTT
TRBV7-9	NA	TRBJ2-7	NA	CASSSLGGRGNEQYF	TGTGCCAGCAGCTCCTTGGGGGGAAGGGGAAACGAGCAGTACTTC
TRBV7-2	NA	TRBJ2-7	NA	CASRYRRGVGGFEQYF	TGTGCCAGCAGATACCGGCGTGGGGTTGGAGGGTTCGAGCAGTACTTC
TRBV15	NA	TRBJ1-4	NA	CATSRDTFGEGLEKLFF	TGTGCCACCAGCAGAGACACCTTCGGGGAGGGCCTAGAAAAACTGTTTTTT
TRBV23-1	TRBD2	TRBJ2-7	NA	CASSQSGLAGECF	TGCGCCAGCAGTCAATCAGGACTAGCGGGAGAGTGCTTC
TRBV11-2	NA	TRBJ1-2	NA	CASSSPGRAINYGYTF	TGTGCCAGCAGCTCGCCCGGGCGTGCGATTAACTATGGCTACACCTTC
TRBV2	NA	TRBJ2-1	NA	CASSGRLAGSYNEQFF	TGTGCCAGCAGTGGTCGTCTAGCAGGCTCCTACAATGAGCAGTTCTTC
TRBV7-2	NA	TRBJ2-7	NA	CASSLFSASYEQYF	TGTGCCAGCAGCTTATTTAGCGCCTCCTACGAGCAGTACTTC
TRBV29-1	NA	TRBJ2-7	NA	CSVGTGLSGQYF	TGCAGCGTTGGTACAGGATTGTCGGGGCAGTACTTC
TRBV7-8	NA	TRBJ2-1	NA	CASSERGTVGEQFF	TGTGCCAGCAGCGAACGCGGGACGGTGGGTGAGCAGTTCTTC
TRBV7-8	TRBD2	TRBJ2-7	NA	CASSLNTGTSGLFYEQYF	TGTGCCAGCAGCTTGAACACCGGGACTAGCGGGCTCTTCTACGAGCAGTACTTC
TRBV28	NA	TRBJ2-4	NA	CASSFPGLGAKNIQYF	TGTGCCAGCAGTTTCCCCGGACTCGGGGCCAAAAACATTCAGTACTTC
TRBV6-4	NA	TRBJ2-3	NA	CASTPGSTDTQYF	TGTGCCAGCACTCCGGGGAGCACAGATACGCAGTATTTT
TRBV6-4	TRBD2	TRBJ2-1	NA	CASKTTSGRYSSYNEQFF	TGTGCCAGCAAAACCACTAGCGGGAGGTACAGCTCCTACAATGAGCAGTTCTTC
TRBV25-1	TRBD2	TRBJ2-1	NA	CASSQKGTGGRYNEQFF	TGTGCCAGCAGTCAGAAAGGGACGGGGGGGCGGTACAATGAGCAGTTCTTC
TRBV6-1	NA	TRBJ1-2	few	CASEDRWGYGYTF	TGTGCCAGCGAAGATAGGTGGGGGTATGGCTACACCTTC
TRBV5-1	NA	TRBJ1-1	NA	CASSLNQGTEAFF	TGCGCCAGCAGCTTGAATCAGGGCACTGAAGCTTTCTTT
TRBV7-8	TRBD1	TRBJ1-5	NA	CASSFYRGEDQPQHF	TGTGCCAGCAGCTTCTACAGGGGGGAAGATCAGCCCCAGCATTTT
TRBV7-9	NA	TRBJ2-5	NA	CASSLRQGGETQYF	TGTGCCAGCAGCTTAAGGCAGGGAGGTGAGACCCAGTACTTC
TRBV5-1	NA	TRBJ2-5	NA	CASSFGAIQGGETQYF	TGCGCCAGCAGCTTCGGCGCGATACAGGGGGGGGAGACCCAGTACTTC
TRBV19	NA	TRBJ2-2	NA	CASSIGRVNTGELFF	TGTGCCAGTAGTATAGGGCGGGTTAACACCGGGGAGCTGTTTTTT
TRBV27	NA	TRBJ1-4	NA	CASSLSSRRRYEKLFF	TGTGCCAGCAGTTTATCCAGCAGGCGGAGATATGAAAAACTGTTTTTT